This T cell receptor (beta chain) was obtained from a study of blood T cell repertoires in COVID-19. Across the whole study: The origin of the acute and convalescent COVID-19 samples was the United States, Italy and Spain. Sources were T cells, B-cell-depleted T cells, or PBMCs; the material itself was cDNA or gDNA.

Authors' data handling: Estimation of nucleated cell counts relied on the amplification of reference gene primers. Sequenced by immunoSEQ multiplex PCR; TCRdb stores in-frame clones only, minus some. V, J and clone size were drawn from that table, and D and trimming were deduced from the DNA. The sample lists 230,000 or so clones, approximately 80% occurring once. Deletions cut 4 bases from V and 7 bases from J, with 7 bases between. CDR1 and CDR2 from the germline V gene are LNHDA and SQIVND (reference sequence). The CDR3 covers 12 residues. The gene calls are TRBV19 and TRBJ2-2; D not certain. This TCR was sampled from a woman aged 40 to 55 who had recovered from COVID-19. The sequenced sample was peripheral blood. This CDR3 reads CASSSLGGELFF. The CDR3 region has the DNA TGTGCCAGTAGTAGTCTCGGCGGGGAGCTGTTTTTT.